This T cell receptor (beta chain) was documented in a study of shared clonotypes between healthy human individuals. Across the whole study: CD4 naive and CD4 memory each took three plates per donor, while CD8 naive took two and CD8 memory one.

To note about this clone: The antigen remains unidentified.

General study points: There were few donors, and this limited the genetic and exposure-history diversity represented. Apart from blood, nothing was sampled; tissue repertoires likely differ.

TCRdb's table, derived via immunoSEQ multiplex PCR, lists solely in-frame clones and lacks some. The table shows around 1,100,000 clones, with 60% to 85% occurring only once. Germline V gene data show CDR1 as MNHNS and CDR2 as SASEGT. The V gene lost 1 base and the J gene lost 3 bases, with 9 bases spanning the gap. CDR3 length equals 14 residues. Within Nashville, Tennessee resided all donors, each a Caucasian adult. The sequence was obtained from a man between 18 and 29 years old in good health. Some clones in this sample may be carry-over from other donors' samples. The sample was memory CD4+ T cells from PBMCs. Subset given: CD45RA-negative fraction. V gene TRBV6-1 combines with J gene TRBJ1-1; no definite D call. CDR3 sequence reads: CASSEGSEHTEAFF. The CDR3 DNA is TGTGCCAGCAGTGAAGGGTCGGAACACACTGAAGCTTTCTTT.